The TCR beta chain described here comes from a study of PD-L1 blockade in urothelial cancer. About the research overall: Once treatment had started, blood was analyzed at 3 weeks (second dose) and again at 6 weeks. Median T cell yield from blood was about 150,000.

Synthetic TCR analog templates were added to each PCR reaction. Sequencing was performed with immunoSEQ multiplex PCR; in TCRdb, only in-frame clones are kept and a portion is missing. This table holds around 40,000 clones, approximately 89% found once. Stated time point: pretreatment peripheral blood. The CDR3 loop spans 14 amino acids. The junction had 8 bases not matched to a gene; V was cut back by 5 bases and J by 7 bases. The V gene's germline CDR1 is SGHVS and CDR2 FQNEAQ. The receptor comes from a woman aged 60 to 75 with urothelial cancer. Sequenced here: PBMCs, sampled around atezolizumab (anti-PD-L1) treatment. V is TRBV7-8 and J is TRBJ1-1; TRBD1 matches 9 bases. The CDR3 DNA reads as TGTGCCAGCAGCCTTGGACAGGGGTTGGGTGAAGCTTTCTTT. This translates into CASSLGQGLGEAFF.